One and the same sample provided the 30 T cell receptor beta chains below, sequenced in a study of cytomegalovirus exposure and HLA in healthy donors. The PCR made use of 60 Vbeta and 13 Jbeta primers. Produced via immunoSEQ multiplex PCR; TCRdb's table is partial and in-frame only. The sample yields roughly 130,000 clones, over 60% seen once. Specimen: PBMCs. The receptors shown here come from a human donor in good health.

This clone was seen a few times. V usage is TRBV29-1 and J usage is TRBJ1-4; weak D call: TRBD1 (5 bases). CDR3 length: 15 amino acids. Trimming left V 5 bases short and J 8 bases short, with 21 bases between. Germline CDR1 SQVTM, CDR2 ANQGSEA. The CDR3: CSVSRSLEGSEKLFF. The CDR3 nucleotides read TGCAGCGTTTCGAGGAGTCTGGAGGGGTCGGAAAAACTGTTTTTT.

V and J are TRBV6-1 and TRBJ2-6; D not certain. CDR3 length: 16 amino acids. V was trimmed by 0 bases and J by 4 bases, leaving 10 bases between them. CDR1 is MNHNS, CDR2 SASEGT, per germline. CDR3 DNA: TGTGCCAGCAGTGAAGCCCTCCAGGCCGGGGCCAACGTCCTGACTTTC. It translates to CASSEALQAGANVLTF.

This clone was recorded only once. CDR3: CASSLPRDYSYEQYF. DNA for the CDR3: TGTGCCAGCAGCTTACCCCGGGACTACTCCTACGAGCAGTACTTC. The J gene is TRBJ2-7, the V gene TRBV11-2, with 7 bases fitting TRBD2. The CDR3 is made up of 15 amino acids. Germline lookup yields CDR1 SGHAT and CDR2 FQNNGV. J gave up 0 bases and V 2 bases, and 4 bases lay outside the gene matches.

V gene TRBV18 combines with J gene TRBJ1-2; D possibly corresponds to TRBD1 (6 bases). From germline, CDR1 is KGHSH and CDR2 LQKENI. The CDR3 runs to 13 residues. Trimming stripped 6 bases from V and 2 bases from J, with 10 bases between. The CDR3 nucleotides are TGTGCCAGCTCCTTGGACAGAAACTATGGCTACACCTTC. This gives the protein CASSLDRNYGYTF.

This CDR3 is CASSTDRGSHQPQHF. Here the CDR3 DNA reads TGTGCCAGCAGTACCGACAGGGGTTCCCATCAGCCCCAGCATTTT. The chain joins TRBV2 to TRBJ1-5, with TRBD1 matching over 8 bases. Looked up from germline, CDR1 is SNHLY and CDR2 is FYNNEI. This CDR3 is 15 amino acids long. V dropped 5 bases and J dropped 5; count of bases not matched to a gene: 8.

There are a few counts of this clone. The chain couples TRBV27 to TRBJ2-3; D remains unclear. This CDR3 is built from 14 residues. The ends were cut back, 2 bases at V and 0 bases at J, with 6 bases in the middle. The V gene's germline CDR1 is MNHEY and CDR2 SMNVEV (reference sequence). In nucleotides, the CDR3 is TGTGCCAGCAGTTTAGTGGAGAGCACAGATACGCAGTATTTT. This translates into CASSLVESTDTQYF.

The chain is built from TRBV2 and TRBJ2-1; TRBD2 aligns across 13 bases. The CDR3 has 15 residues. The junction had 6 bases not matched to a gene; V was cut back by 7 bases and J by 6 bases. CDR1 is SNHLY, CDR2 FYNNEI, per germline. The CDR3 region is CASTTGTSGVNEQFF. As DNA, the CDR3 is TGTGCCAGCACAACCGGGACTAGCGGGGTCAATGAGCAGTTCTTC.

V usage is TRBV28 and J usage is TRBJ1-1; weak D call: TRBD1 (5 bases). Per germline, CDR1 MDHEN and CDR2 SYDVKM. The CDR3 sequence is 16 residues long. Trimming shortened V by 6 bases and J by 0 bases, and 17 bases separated the two germline ends. CDR3 nucleotide sequence: TGTGCCAGCAGCGCAAGTGGTGGGGCAGTGAACACTGAAGCTTTCTTT. It yields the protein CASSASGGAVNTEAFF.

The CDR3 here is CASSSHRATDIQYF. CDR3 nucleotide sequence: TGTGCCAGCAGTTCTCACAGGGCGACGGACATTCAGTACTTC. The gene calls are TRBV6-1 and TRBJ2-4; D is possibly TRBD1 (6 bases). The CDR3 is made up of 14 amino acids. V lost 5 bases and J 8 bases, leaving 16 bases between the germline ends. Germline CDR1 and CDR2: MNHNS and SASEGT.

J is TRBJ2-1 and V is TRBV27; possibly TRBD2 for D (5 bases). V was trimmed by 8 bases and J by 6 bases, leaving 20 bases between them. CDR3 length equals 15 residues. Germline CDR1 is MNHEY and CDR2 is SMNVEV (reference sequence). The CDR3 sequence: CASRVEGRGGNEQFF. In DNA, the CDR3 is TGTGCCAGCCGCGTAGAGGGTAGAGGAGGCAATGAGCAGTTCTTC.

The chain joins TRBV29-1 to TRBJ2-2; 11 nucleotides line up with TRBD1. Germline-derived CDR1 and CDR2 are SQVTM and ANQGSEA. V lost 6 bases, J lost 4 bases, and 4 bases stayed unmatched. The CDR3 runs to 14 residues. CDR3 in amino acids: CSVPGTGGTGELFF. CDR3 coding DNA: TGCAGCGTCCCCGGGACAGGGGGCACCGGGGAGCTGTTTTTT.

The chain combines TRBV27 with TRBJ2-7, with D possibly matching TRBD2 (6 bases). CDR1 and CDR2 (germline): MNHEY, SMNVEV (reference sequence). Trimming removed 6 bases from V and 2 bases from J, with 11 bases in between. The CDR3 runs to 13 residues. The CDR3 DNA sequence: TGTGCCAGCAGGGAGGGGACGGCCTACGAGCAGTACTTC. It is translated as CASREGTAYEQYF.

The rearrangement uses TRBV2 and TRBJ1-2, with D perhaps matching TRBD1 (5 bases). The CDR3 has 13 amino acids. Trimming cost V 6 bases and J 4 bases, with 12 bases left between them. In germline, CDR1 is SNHLY, CDR2 FYNNEI. This CDR3 is CASRGDSSYGYTF. In DNA form, the CDR3 reads TGTGCCAGCAGGGGCGACAGCTCCTATGGCTACACCTTC.

The rearrangement uses TRBV28 and TRBJ2-2; the match to TRBD1 covers 8 bases. V shed 2 bases, J shed 1 base, and the junction held 6 bases outside the gene matches. The V gene's germline CDR1 is MDHEN and CDR2 SYDVKM. The CDR3 is 17 amino acids. The CDR3 loop reads CASSLPLGQGNTGELFF. The CDR3 coding sequence is TGTGCCAGCAGTTTACCGCTAGGACAGGGGAACACCGGGGAGCTGTTTTTT.

Note on this clone: This same CDR3 is encoded by further DNA sequences in the sample. This chain joins TRBV5-6 and TRBJ1-4; D not resolved. V shed 4 bases and J shed 6 bases, with 7 bases lying between them. This CDR3 region has 12 residues. The germline V gene has CDR1 SGHDT and CDR2 YYEEEE. DNA for the CDR3: TGTGCCAGCAGCCTGGCGGATGAAAAACTGTTTTTT. This translates into CASSLADEKLFF.

The chain employs TRBV11-3 and TRBJ1-4, with a possible D match to TRBD1 (5 bases). This CDR3 has 17 amino acids. Looked up from germline, CDR1 is SGHNT and CDR2 is YENEEA. V dropped 7 bases and J dropped 5 bases, with 23 bases sitting between them. This CDR3 is CASTKGDKAEPNEKLFF. The CDR3 coding sequence is TGTGCCAGCACCAAAGGGGATAAGGCCGAACCAAATGAAAAACTGTTTTTT.

The V and J genes are TRBV15 and TRBJ2-5, with D maybe TRBD1 (5 bases). V was pared by 1 base and J by 0 bases, with 12 bases between. The CDR3 extends over 16 amino acids. Germline V gene sequence: CDR1 LNHNV, CDR2 YYDKDF (reference sequence). In DNA, the CDR3 is TGTGCCACCAGCAGAGCGGACACAGCCGACCAAGAGACCCAGTACTTC. Translating it yields CATSRADTADQETQYF.

Worth noting for this clone: A read error may account for a junction end that differs from germline. The sample has other DNA sequences that encode this CDR3 too. J is TRBJ1-6 and V is TRBV4-1; D unresolved. Germline values: CDR1 MGHRA, CDR2 YSYEKL. The CDR3 loop spans 12 amino acids. Here the CDR3 reads CASSQVSQPLHF. The CDR3 DNA sequence: TGTGCCAGCAGCCAAGTTTCCCAGCCCCTCCACTTT.

The rearrangement uses TRBV7-2 and TRBJ2-7, with TRBD2 matching over 7 bases. Germline V gives CDR1 SGHTA, CDR2 FQGNSA. After removal of 0 bases from V and 4 bases from J, the junction contained 12 bases not matched to a gene. The CDR3 extends over 17 amino acids. CDR3 sequence: CASSLAGSTGGSYEQYF. The CDR3 bases are TGTGCCAGCAGCTTAGCGGGGTCAACGGGGGGAAGTTACGAGCAGTACTTC.

This clone was counted between two and nine times. For the CDR3, the DNA is TGCGCCAGCAGCTTCACGGGGGACGGCTACAATGAGCAGTTCTTC. Encoded protein: CASSFTGDGYNEQFF. The J gene is TRBJ2-1, the V gene TRBV5-1, with D possibly being TRBD2 (6 bases). There are 15 residues in the CDR3. Germline V gives CDR1 SGHRS, CDR2 YFSETQ. V was clipped by 2 bases and J by 3 bases, with 12 bases between them.

This clone has more than one count but fewer than ten. V usage is TRBV6-6 and J usage is TRBJ1-1; 8 bases fit TRBD1. Losses at the gene ends were 6 bases for V and 3 bases for J; bases not matched to a gene: 6. The CDR3 extends over 14 amino acids. Germline assignment: CDR1 MNHNY and CDR2 SVGAGI (reference sequence). This CDR3 reads CASSWTGRDTEAFF. CDR3 nucleotide sequence: TGTGCCAGCAGCTGGACAGGGAGGGACACTGAAGCTTTCTTT.

This clone showed up just a few times. The chain combines TRBV4-1 with TRBJ2-7; TRBD1 matches 7 bases. The CDR3 extends over 17 amino acids. Trimming removed 0 bases from V and 1 base from J; junction bases left unmatched: 9. Germline values: CDR1 MGHRA, CDR2 YSYEKL. The CDR3 loop is CASSQEYPTGSSYEQYF. CDR3 coding DNA: TGCGCCAGCAGCCAAGAATATCCGACAGGGAGTTCCTACGAGCAGTACTTC.

This clone occurred once. The chain employs TRBV9 and TRBJ2-7; D gene uncertain. Germline V CDR1 and CDR2: SGDLS, YYNGEE. V lost 0 bases and J lost 6, with 10 bases in between. This CDR3 region has 13 residues. CDR3 DNA sequence: TGTGCCAGCAGCGTAGATGTTACGAGCGAGCAGTACTTC. Translation gives CASSVDVTSEQYF.

This rearrangement joins TRBV7-3 to TRBJ1-1; unclear D gene. Trimming took 2 bases from V and 10 from J, leaving 8 bases between them. In germline, CDR1 is SGHTA, CDR2 FQGTGA. The CDR3 has 11 residues. CDR3 in DNA: TGTGCCAGCAGCTTAGAGTCCGCAGCTTTCTTT. It translates to CASSLESAAFF.

The chain carries TRBV5-1 and TRBJ2-1, with D hard to call. The CDR3 sequence is 15 residues long. The V gene's germline CDR1 is SGHRS and CDR2 YFSETQ. Trimming pared 0 bases from V and 4 bases from J, leaving 11 bases between. CDR3 bases: TGCGCCAGCAGCTTGGAGAGTTCTCAATACAATGAGCAGTTCTTC. Translating it yields CASSLESSQYNEQFF.

This chain links TRBV4-2 with TRBJ2-2, with 13 bases fitting TRBD2. V shed 2 bases and J 6 bases; nucleotides not matched to a gene: 0. This CDR3 has 15 residues. CDR1 is LGHNA, CDR2 YNFKEQ, per germline. The CDR3, as DNA: TGTGCCAGCAGCCAAACTAGCGGGGGGGCCGGGGAGCTGTTTTTT. It encodes CASSQTSGGAGELFF.

V gene TRBV6-5 combines with J gene TRBJ1-6; D may be TRBD1 (6 bases). This CDR3 has 16 amino acids. In germline, CDR1 is MNHEY, CDR2 SVGAGI. V shed 0 bases and J shed 9 bases, with 15 bases lying between them. Written as DNA, the CDR3 is TGTGCCAGCAGTTACTCGCCCACAGGGTTAACTTCACCCCTCCACTTT. This codes for CASSYSPTGLTSPLHF.

Points on this clone: One end of the junction is discordant with germline, which a read error may explain. Other DNA sequences in this sample translate to the same CDR3. V and J are TRBV9 and TRBJ2-1; the D gene is possibly TRBD2 (6 bases). CDR1 SGDLS and CDR2 YYNGEE come from the germline V gene. This CDR3 has 13 residues. CDR3 residues: CASSVASDNEQFF. The CDR3 nucleotides are TGTGCCAGCAGTGTAGCTAGCGACAATGAGCAGTTCTTC.

This clone has more than one count but fewer than ten. The chain is built from TRBV7-9 and TRBJ2-1, with D maybe TRBD2 (5 bases). The V and J ends lost 7 bases and 5 bases respectively, with 12 bases between them. The CDR3 is 13 residues long. CDR1 and CDR2 from the germline V gene are SEHNR and FQNEAQ (reference sequence). The CDR3 DNA reads as TGTGCCAGCAACCGGGGAGATCACAATGAGCAGTTCTTC. This sequence encodes CASNRGDHNEQFF.

V usage is TRBV6-1 and J usage is TRBJ1-1, with D possibly being TRBD1 (5 bases). The length of the CDR3 is 14 residues. Germline assignment: CDR1 MNHNS and CDR2 SASEGT. The V gene lost 2 bases and the J gene lost 1 base, with 8 bases spanning the gap. CDR3 in amino acids: CASSEQGRNTEAFF. The CDR3 DNA is TGTGCCAGCAGTGAACAGGGAAGGAACACTGAAGCTTTCTTT.